The 8 T cell receptor beta chains below come from one sample, sequenced in a study of persistence of HIV-infected CD4 T cells. The stimulus was an HIV-1 Gag 15-mer peptide pool, about 1.1 ug/peptide/mL. Sorting of responding CD4+ T cells relied on upregulated CD40 ligand together with CD69. Their recognized antigens are unknown. The immunoSEQ assay was version 4, run in survey mode. The data were produced by immunoSEQ multiplex PCR, yet TCRdb's version contains in-frame clones alone and is incomplete. The sample yields tens of thousands of clones, around two thirds seen once. Sequenced material: CD4+ T cells sorted from PBMCs after roughly 18-hour stimulation, taken from a patient who received antiretroviral therapy. Receptor source: an adult man with HIV who was CMV-seropositive.

The rearrangement uses TRBV28 and TRBJ2-7, with D perhaps matching TRBD2 (5 bases). CDR1 is MDHEN, CDR2 SYDVKM, per germline. The CDR3 extends over 16 amino acids. The V end lost 6 bases, the J end lost 9 bases, and 27 bases lay between the germline ends. DNA of the CDR3: TGTGCCAGCAGACCCCCACGCCTGGGTTCCGGGGTACGGCAGTACTTC. Amino acid sequence: CASRPPRLGSGVRQYF.

The CDR3 DNA reads TGTGCCAGCAGCGGGGCCTCCTCTGGAAACACCATATATTTT. Translating gives CASSGASSGNTIYF. The J gene is TRBJ1-3, the V gene TRBV3-1 (or the pseudogene TRBV3-2), with D possibly matching TRBD1 (5 bases). The CDR3 covers 14 residues. V dropped 5 bases and J dropped 0 bases, with 8 bases sitting between them. Germline assignment: CDR1 LGHDT and CDR2 YNNKEL (reference sequence).

The J gene is TRBJ1-1, the V gene TRBV5-1; D remains unclear. V shed 0 bases and J shed 4 bases, with 10 bases lying between them. This CDR3 is 14 amino acids long. The germline V gene encodes CDR1 SGHRS and CDR2 YFSETQ. The CDR3 DNA sequence: TGCGCCAGCAGCTTGGCGGGGTCGATCACTGAAGCTTTCTTT. It specifies CASSLAGSITEAFF.

The chain combines TRBV18 with TRBJ1-2, with TRBD1 matching 12 bases. The CDR3 length is 17 residues. CDR1 is KGHSH, CDR2 LQKENI, per germline. V gave up 0 bases and J gave up 5 bases; unmatched junction bases: 7. This CDR3 reads CASSPPGQGAMLYGYTF. CDR3 in DNA: TGTGCCAGCTCACCACCGGGACAGGGGGCTATGTTGTATGGCTACACCTTC.

This chain uses TRBV27 with TRBJ1-2; D ambiguous. This CDR3 is 14 amino acids long. V was cut by 5 bases and J by 6 bases, with 16 bases left in between. Germline-derived CDR1 and CDR2 are MNHEY and SMNVEV (reference sequence). CDR3 loop: CASSRQLDTNGYTF. As DNA, the CDR3 is TGTGCCAGCAGTCGGCAACTAGACACGAATGGCTACACCTTC.

In its sample, this clone was seen once. V is TRBV3-1 (or the pseudogene TRBV3-2) and J is TRBJ2-3; TRBD2 might be the D (5 bases). CDR1 is LGHDT and CDR2 is YNNKEL in the germline V gene (reference sequence). Trimming left V 1 base short and J 5 bases short, with 16 bases between. The CDR3 extends over 16 amino acids. The CDR3 is CASSQAVRVDGDTQYF. CDR3 in DNA: TGTGCCAGCAGCCAAGCGGTGAGGGTAGATGGAGATACGCAGTATTTT.

Here the CDR3 DNA reads TGTGCCAGCAGCTCACCGGGACTAGCGGGAAACAGCACAGATACGCAGTATTTT. It encodes CASSSPGLAGNSTDTQYF. The chain recombines TRBV21-1 with TRBJ2-3; TRBD2 reflects the table's D call only, with no check against the DNA. TRBV21-1 is a pseudogene segment. The CDR3 has 18 residues.

The gene calls are TRBV4-1 and TRBJ2-2, with D perhaps being TRBD1 or TRBD2 (5 bases each). Trimming removed 9 bases at V and 7 bases at J, with 18 bases between. The length of the CDR3 is 14 residues. In germline, CDR1 is MGHRA, CDR2 YSYEKL. The CDR3 nucleotides are TGCGCCAGACTTGAGGGCAGGGTCATCGGGGAGCTGTTTTTT. Protein product: CARLEGRVIGELFF.